These 27 T cell receptor beta chains originate from one sample sequenced in a study of early T cells in non-severe SARS-CoV-2 infection. From the 5' RACE reads, TCRdb called clonotypes with MiXCR, one entry per CDR3 protein. The table has 20,000 to 25,000 distinct CDR3 sequences, around 4.3% seen once. Specimen: whole blood. The receptors here all came from an adult who was a healthcare worker with PCR-confirmed SARS-CoV-2 infection or an uninfected control (not recorded which).

This clonotype was detected many times. This chain connects TRBV10-3 to TRBJ1-1; D possibly corresponds to TRBD1 (6 bases). Germline lookup yields CDR1 ENHRY and CDR2 SYGVKD. The CDR3 runs to 17 residues. Trimming left V 2 bases short and J 1 base short, with 17 bases between. CDR3 amino acids: CAISERGRGHQNTEAFF. As DNA, the CDR3 is TGTGCCATCAGTGAGCGGGGCAGGGGCCACCAGAACACTGAAGCTTTCTTT.

The chain is built from TRBV6-2 or TRBV6-3 and TRBJ2-1, with D unresolved. CDR1 MNHEY and CDR2 SVGEGT come from the germline V gene. The CDR3 is made up of 12 amino acids. V lost 6 bases to trimming and J lost 7 bases, with 10 bases between them. CDR3 sequence (DNA): TGTGCCAGCAGCCCGTACACAAATGAGCAGTTCTTC. Amino acids: CASSPYTNEQFF.

This clonotype appeared many times. V is TRBV7-2 and J is TRBJ2-3; D is possibly TRBD1 or TRBD2 (7 bases each). The CDR3 is made up of 22 amino acids. Trimming cost V 1 base and J 2 bases, with 31 bases left between them. The germline V gene encodes CDR1 SGHTA and CDR2 FQGNSA. This chain's CDR3 is CASSLVTSGQPRAGVSTDTQYF. CDR3 DNA sequence: TGTGCCAGCAGCTTAGTTACGTCGGGACAGCCAAGGGCGGGAGTATCCACAGATACGCAGTATTTT.

The chain employs TRBV9 and TRBJ2-3; 7 bases align to TRBD2. The CDR3 consists of 16 residues. J lost 5 bases, V lost 0 bases, and 9 bases had no gene match. CDR1 is SGDLS, CDR2 YYNGEE, per germline. CDR3 in DNA: TGTGCCAGCAGCGTAGCCGCGAGCGGGGTAGTAGATACGCAGTATTTT. Its protein product is CASSVAASGVVDTQYF. Full variable domain (remainder filled in from reference TRBV9 and TRBJ2-3): DSGVTQTPKHLITATGQRVTLRCSPRSGDLSVYWYQQSLDQGLQFLIQYYNGEERAKGNILERFSAQQFPDLHSELNLSSLELGDSALYFCASSVAASGVVDTQYFGPGTRLTVL.

This clonotype was recorded at least ten times. The chain links TRBV27 to TRBJ2-1; 9 nucleotides align to TRBD2. The V gene's germline CDR1 is MNHEY and CDR2 SMNVEV (reference sequence). The CDR3 is 15 amino acids. The V segment lost 3 bases and the J segment 6 bases; nucleotides outside the gene matches: 6. The CDR3 spells CASSFVLAGTNEQFF. The CDR3 region has the DNA TGTGCCAGCAGTTTTGTCCTAGCGGGGACCAATGAGCAGTTCTTC.

In its sample, this clonotype was seen a few times. The chain uses TRBV12-3 or TRBV12-4 and TRBJ2-3; TRBD2 might be the D (7 bases). Trimming took 8 bases from V and 6 from J, leaving 15 bases between them. CDR3 length: 13 amino acids. CDR3 sequence (DNA): TGTGCCAGCGCCCTGGGGGGGCCGGATACGCAGTATTTT. Translation: CASALGGPDTQYF.

This clonotype was recorded many times. The chain uses TRBV20-1 and TRBJ2-4; D remains ambiguous. The CDR3 is made up of 16 amino acids. Germline CDR1 reads DFQATT; CDR2 reads SNEGSKA (reference sequence). Trimming took off 0 bases at V and 8 bases at J, with 20 bases between the two ends. This CDR3 reads CSARDYRAPKGDIQYF. Written as DNA, the CDR3 is TGCAGTGCTAGAGATTATCGAGCACCGAAGGGTGACATTCAGTACTTC.

This clonotype was found a few times. The chain joins TRBV5-4 to TRBJ1-1; no firm D call. Germline V gives CDR1 SGHNT, CDR2 YYREEE (reference sequence). CDR3 length equals 11 residues. The V and J ends lost 3 bases and 7 bases respectively, with 7 bases between them. CDR3 loop: CASSSNVEAFF. CDR3 bases: TGTGCCAGCAGCTCTAACGTTGAAGCTTTCTTT.

This clonotype was detected ten times or more. The CDR3 is CASSQDSGQQFF. The CDR3 coding sequence is TGTGCCAGCAGCCAAGATTCGGGACAGCAGTTCTTC. The V and J genes are TRBV3-1 and TRBJ2-1; D tentatively reads TRBD1 or TRBD2 (5 bases each). Trimming stripped 0 bases from V and 11 bases from J, with 8 bases between. CDR3 length: 12 residues. Germline CDR1 and CDR2: LGHDT and YNNKEL (reference sequence).

This clonotype was seen many times. The chain combines TRBV2 with TRBJ2-3; 7 nucleotides align to TRBD1. The germline V gene has CDR1 SNHLY and CDR2 FYNNEI. V lost 6 bases, J lost 2 bases, and 8 bases stayed unmatched. The CDR3 runs 15 residues. This chain's CDR3 is CASRSIDRATDTQYF. CDR3 DNA: TGTGCCAGCAGGTCTATCGACAGGGCCACAGATACGCAGTATTTT.

In its sample, this clonotype was seen many times. The rearrangement joins TRBV7-2 to TRBJ2-3; 9 bases match TRBD2. The CDR3 extends over 16 amino acids. The V segment lost 1 base and the J segment 6 bases; nucleotides outside the gene matches: 8. The V gene's germline CDR1 is SGHTA and CDR2 FQGNSA. CDR3 sequence: CASSLVAAGGLDTQYF. CDR3 sequence (DNA): TGTGCCAGCAGCTTAGTTGCAGCGGGAGGTTTGGATACGCAGTATTTT.

Ten or more counts support this clonotype. This chain joins TRBV3-1 and TRBJ1-4; 7 bases line up with TRBD1. After removal of 4 bases from V and 5 bases from J, the junction contained 4 bases not matched to a gene. The CDR3 is made up of 14 amino acids. The germline V gene has CDR1 LGHDT and CDR2 YNNKEL (reference sequence). CDR3 in DNA: TGTGCCAGCAGCCGGACAGGTCTAAATGAAAAACTGTTTTTT. The encoded protein is CASSRTGLNEKLFF.

The rearrangement uses TRBV20-1 and TRBJ1-1; D unresolved. The germline V gene has CDR1 DFQATT and CDR2 SNEGSKA (reference sequence). The CDR3 sequence is 11 residues long. V lost 0 bases and J lost 11, with 10 bases in between. The CDR3, as DNA: TGCAGTGCTAGAGATTCCCACGAGGCTTTCTTT. It encodes CSARDSHEAFF.

Turning to this clonotype: One end of the junction does not line up with germline, which may come from a read error. This chain connects TRBV7-6 to TRBJ2-3; 8 bases match TRBD1. CDR3 size: 17 residues. Germline V gene data show CDR1 as SGHVS and CDR2 as FNYEAQ. The CDR3 coding sequence is TGTGCCAGCTGCTTAGTACTTCCCGGGACAGGTTTTGATACGCAGTATTTT. Translation gives CASCLVLPGTGFDTQYF.

This clonotype was observed a few times. This chain uses TRBV4-3 with TRBJ2-3, with 8 bases that match TRBD2. This CDR3 spans 15 amino acids. Trimming removed 4 bases from V and 6 bases from J; junction bases left unmatched: 9. The germline V gene has CDR1 LGHNA and CDR2 YSLEER. CDR3 protein: CASSLLREATDTQYF. Written as DNA, the CDR3 is TGCGCCAGCAGCCTTCTGCGGGAGGCTACGGATACGCAGTATTTT.

CDR3 region: CSARDRAADTQYF. Written as DNA, the CDR3 is TGCAGTGCTAGGGACAGGGCCGCAGATACGCAGTATTTT. V and J are TRBV20-1 and TRBJ2-3, with 8 bases matching TRBD1. The V segment lost 3 bases and the J segment 4 bases; nucleotides outside the gene matches: 3. Germline CDR1 reads DFQATT; CDR2 reads SNEGSKA (reference sequence). This CDR3 contains 13 residues.

This clonotype was seen ten or more times. The V call is TRBV18, the J call TRBJ1-1; D unclear. The CDR3 is made up of 14 amino acids. Germline assignment: CDR1 KGHSH and CDR2 LQKENI. V was clipped by 0 bases and J by 0 bases, with 5 bases between them. CDR3 DNA: TGTGCCAGCTCACCACCTAGTGTGAACACTGAAGCTTTCTTT. The encoded protein is CASSPPSVNTEAFF.

This clonotype showed up many times. V usage is TRBV20-1 and J usage is TRBJ1-1; D gene ambiguous. The CDR3 consists of 13 residues. Deletions cut 2 bases from V and 0 bases from J, with 7 bases between. Germline V gives CDR1 DFQATT, CDR2 SNEGSKA (reference sequence). The CDR3 spells CSARKEVNTEAFF. The CDR3, as DNA: TGCAGTGCTAGAAAAGAGGTGAACACTGAAGCTTTCTTT.

This clonotype has only a few counts. The V and J genes are TRBV5-5 and TRBJ1-4, with D uncertain. Germline V gene lookup returns CDR1 SGHKS and CDR2 YYEKEE (reference sequence). The V gene lost 5 bases and the J gene lost 0 bases, with 11 bases spanning the gap. This CDR3 has 15 residues. The DNA of the CDR3 is TGTGCCAGCAGGGCTCCTGATGCAACTAATGAAAAACTGTTTTTT. Translating gives CASRAPDATNEKLFF.

V usage is TRBV7-2 and J usage is TRBJ2-3; 11 bases match TRBD2. Germline trimming cut 1 base from V and 4 bases from J; bases unmatched to any gene: 4. The CDR3 spans 16 residues. Germline loops: CDR1 SGHTA, CDR2 FQGNSA. In DNA form, the CDR3 reads TGTGCCAGCAGCTTAGGGCTAGCGGGAGGCTCAGATACGCAGTATTTT. Protein: CASSLGLAGGSDTQYF.

The sample holds many counts of this clonotype. This chain joins TRBV30 and TRBJ2-7; D is unclear. The CDR3 loop spans 16 amino acids. Germline-derived CDR1 and CDR2 are GTSNPN and SVGIG (reference sequence). Trimming removed 2 bases from V and 4 bases from J, with 21 bases in between. The CDR3 is CAWSMLFSRLEYEQYF. The CDR3, as DNA: TGTGCCTGGAGTATGCTATTTTCAAGGCTCGAGTACGAGCAGTACTTC.

This clonotype was recorded many times. The gene calls are TRBV10-3 and TRBJ2-1; 9 bases line up with TRBD2. The V gene's germline CDR1 is ENHRY and CDR2 SYGVKD. The CDR3 loop spans 17 amino acids. Trimming took 0 bases from V and 3 from J; bases not matched to a gene: 6. The CDR3 reads CAISESESGRHYNEQFF. For the CDR3, the DNA is TGTGCCATCAGTGAGTCAGAGAGCGGGAGGCACTACAATGAGCAGTTCTTC.

This clonotype showed up many times. The chain has TRBV5-5 and TRBJ2-7; 9 bases are a match to TRBD1. The CDR3 covers 12 residues. The ends lost 9 bases at V and 6 bases at J; junction bases unmatched: 7. Germline V gene data show CDR1 as SGHKS and CDR2 as YYEKEE (reference sequence). The CDR3 DNA reads as TGTGCCACCGGGACAGGGCCTCTCGAGCAGTACTTC. It yields the protein CATGTGPLEQYF. Drawing the rest from reference TRBV5-5 and TRBJ2-7, the complete variable domain is DAGVTQSPTHLIKTRGQQVTLRCSPISGHKSVSWYQQVLGQGPQFIFQYYEKEERGRGNFPDRFSARQFPNYSSELNVNALLLGDSALYLCATGTGPLEQYFGPGTRLTVT.

This clonotype showed up many times. The chain joins TRBV6-5 to TRBJ1-1, with 11 bases matching TRBD1. The CDR3 extends over 17 amino acids. Unmatched junction bases numbered 11, after V lost 5 bases and J lost 3 bases. The germline V gene encodes CDR1 MNHEY and CDR2 SVGAGI. This chain's CDR3 is CASSRGQGAGGHTEAFF. As DNA, the CDR3 is TGTGCCAGCAGTAGAGGACAGGGGGCAGGCGGGCACACTGAAGCTTTCTTT.

In its sample, this clonotype was seen many times. The chain has TRBV5-1 and TRBJ2-3; D is unclear. Germline V lookup: CDR1 SGHRS, CDR2 YFSETQ. V lost 0 bases and J lost 10, with 15 bases in between. CDR3 length: 14 residues. The CDR3 loop reads CASSLVEAIEAQYF. Written as DNA, the CDR3 is TGCGCCAGCAGCTTGGTTGAAGCGATCGAAGCGCAGTATTTT.

In its sample, this clonotype was seen a few times. The genes are TRBV6-5 and TRBJ2-1, with D possibly being TRBD1 or TRBD2 (6 bases each). The CDR3 has 15 amino acids. In germline, CDR1 is MNHEY, CDR2 SVGAGI. Deletions cut 2 bases from V and 2 bases from J, with 10 bases between. In nucleotides, the CDR3 is TGTGCCAGCAGTTACGGGGGGCTCCCCTACAATGAGCAGTTCTTC. Encoded protein: CASSYGGLPYNEQFF.

About this clonotype: This clone may be a read error of a much larger clone one base away. The V call is TRBV20-1, the J call TRBJ1-1; D perhaps matches TRBD1 (6 bases). The CDR3 length is 16 residues. From germline, CDR1 is DFQATT and CDR2 SNEGSKA (reference sequence). The CDR3 sequence is CCARDPAAGAVTEAFF. The CDR3 DNA sequence: TGCTGTGCTAGAGATCCGGCAGCGGGGGCCGTGACTGAAGCTTTCTTT.